One and the same sample provided the 23 T cell receptor beta chains below, sequenced in a study of CD8+ T cells in alopecia areata. Extracted RNA was reverse transcribed, and the resulting cDNA served as sequencing template. The assay was immunoSEQ multiplex PCR, and TCRdb's table has in-frame clones only and misses some. The sample carries roughly 220,000 clones, approximately 38% recorded once. Treatment: oral pan-JAK inhibitor, 5-10 mg twice daily. Sequenced material: CD4+ T cells sorted from blood, taken at approximately week 30, from a patient treated with tofacitinib. Receptors originate from a human donor with alopecia areata.

This clone was seen a handful of times. V gene TRBV29-1 combines with J gene TRBJ1-2; D is ambiguous. The CDR3 has 11 amino acids. Germline V lookup: CDR1 SQVTM, CDR2 ANQGSEA. V lost 3 bases and J lost 3, with 5 bases in between. CDR3 protein: CSVERDYGYTF. The CDR3 DNA reads TGCAGCGTTGAGCGGGACTATGGCTACACCTTC.

The chain couples TRBV30 to TRBJ2-7; D remains ambiguous. Per germline, CDR1 GTSNPN and CDR2 SVGIG (reference sequence). CDR3 length: 16 amino acids. V was clipped by 2 bases and J by 3 bases, with 20 bases between them. In nucleotides, the CDR3 is TGTGCCTGGAGTCGTTGGGCCAGCAGGTCGGGCTACGAGCAGTACTTC. Protein product: CAWSRWASRSGYEQYF.

This clone was recorded at least ten times. This sequence joins TRBV19 and TRBJ2-3, with a weak D call TRBD2 (5 bases). V lost 4 bases, J lost 5 bases, and 10 bases lay in between. The CDR3 runs to 13 residues. Germline V gene sequence: CDR1 LNHDA, CDR2 SQIVND (reference sequence). CDR3: CASSTTGEDTQYF. The CDR3 DNA follows: TGTGCCAGTAGTACCACCGGGGAAGATACGCAGTATTTT.

The chain has TRBV29-1 and TRBJ2-7; possible D gene TRBD1, 5 bases. CDR1 and CDR2 (germline): SQVTM, ANQGSEA. V was trimmed by 6 bases and J by 10 bases, leaving 19 bases between them. The CDR3 spans 12 residues. CDR3 nucleotides: TGCAGCGTACAGGACCCCCCCGTCTCTCAGTACTTC. Its translation: CSVQDPPVSQYF.

This clone was detected ten times or more. This rearrangement joins TRBV14 to TRBJ2-1, with TRBD2 matching over 14 bases. This CDR3 region has 18 residues. Germline V lookup: CDR1 SGHDN, CDR2 FVKESK. With V trimmed by 4 bases and J by 6 bases, 11 bases remained unmatched. CDR3 in DNA: TGTGCCAGCAGCCCCCTCCGGGGGACTAGCGGGGGTAGCAATGAGCAGTTCTTC. It encodes CASSPLRGTSGGSNEQFF.

This clone is a singleton in its sample. This rearrangement joins TRBV27 to TRBJ1-6, with no clear D. The CDR3 runs 14 residues. Germline V CDR1 and CDR2: MNHEY, SMNVEV (reference sequence). Trimming stripped 7 bases from V and 7 bases from J, with 14 bases between. The CDR3 DNA sequence: TGTGCCAGCACCCTATCGTTATCCAATTCACCCCTCCACTTT. Translated, it gives CASTLSLSNSPLHF.

In this sample, this clone turned up a few times. The chain couples TRBV25-1 to TRBJ2-7; no clear D. Germline V gene lookup returns CDR1 MGHDK and CDR2 SYGVNS. The CDR3 loop spans 14 amino acids. The V end lost 3 bases, the J end lost 3 bases, and 12 bases lay between the germline ends. The chain's CDR3 is CASSERLWSYEQYF. CDR3 coding DNA: TGTGCCAGCAGTGAGCGTCTTTGGAGCTACGAGCAGTACTTC.

The chain combines TRBV6-5 with TRBJ2-3, with 10 bases aligning to TRBD2. The junction had 4 bases not matched to a gene; V was cut back by 0 bases and J by 4 bases. Germline assignment: CDR1 MNHEY and CDR2 SVGAGI. This CDR3 has 16 amino acids. CDR3 region: CASSYSLAGGSDTQYF. DNA of the CDR3: TGTGCCAGCAGTTACTCCTTAGCGGGGGGTTCAGATACGCAGTATTTT.

The J gene is TRBJ1-5, the V gene TRBV6-6; no firm D call. V lost 1 base to trimming and J lost 5 bases, with 9 bases between them. From germline, CDR1 is MNHNY and CDR2 SVGAGI (reference sequence). This CDR3 is 14 amino acids long. CDR3 in DNA: TGTGCCAGCAGTTACTTCGGTCAGGATCAGCCCCAGCATTTT. Translated: CASSYFGQDQPQHF.

This rearrangement joins TRBV4-2 to TRBJ1-2; no firm D call. Germline values: CDR1 LGHNA, CDR2 YNFKEQ. The CDR3 contains 14 residues. Trimming removed 0 bases from V and 3 bases from J, with 8 bases in between. The CDR3, as DNA: TGTGCCAGCAGCCAAGATCAGAGGGACTATGGCTACACCTTC. It translates to CASSQDQRDYGYTF.

J is TRBJ2-2 and V is TRBV7-2; no clear D. Germline CDR1 SGHTA, CDR2 FQGNSA. Deletions cut 4 bases from V and 4 bases from J, with 10 bases between. The CDR3 spans 14 residues. CDR3 bases: TGTGCCAGCAGCTCCAGCCTCGGCACCGGGGAGCTGTTTTTT. Amino acid sequence: CASSSSLGTGELFF.

The CDR3 nucleotides read TGCGCCAGCCAGCCCCTAACTAACTATGGCTACACCTTC. Its protein product is CASQPLTNYGYTF. The chain joins TRBV5-1 to TRBJ1-2, with unresolved D. CDR3 length equals 13 residues. Germline V lookup: CDR1 SGHRS, CDR2 YFSETQ. V was shortened by 7 bases and J by 0 bases, with 10 bases between the two germline ends.

The rearrangement links TRBV4-2 to TRBJ1-3, with D hard to call. The CDR3 has 17 amino acids. Germline-derived CDR1 and CDR2 are LGHNA and YNFKEQ. The V and J ends lost 0 bases and 0 bases respectively, with 12 bases between them. The CDR3 protein is CASSQDSPGNSGNTIYF. The CDR3 DNA follows: TGTGCCAGCAGCCAAGATTCGCCGGGAAACTCTGGAAACACCATATATTTT.

The V and J genes are TRBV2 and TRBJ2-1; TRBD2 matches at 11 bases. Germline CDR1 reads SNHLY; CDR2 reads FYNNEI. The V and J ends lost 4 bases and 5 bases, in that order; junction bases with no gene match: 1. The CDR3 is made up of 14 amino acids. CDR3 protein: CASSGGLADNEQFF. In DNA, the CDR3 is TGTGCCAGCAGTGGGGGACTAGCGGACAATGAGCAGTTCTTC.

This clone was counted between two and nine times. The J gene is TRBJ1-4, the V gene TRBV7-2, with TRBD1 identical over 9 bases. The germline gives CDR1 SGHTA, CDR2 FQGNSA. The CDR3 runs 14 residues. The ends lost 5 bases at V and 5 bases at J; junction bases unmatched: 3. This chain's CDR3 is CASSKGQGNEKLFF. CDR3 DNA: TGTGCCAGCAGCAAGGGACAGGGAAATGAAAAACTGTTTTTT.

The chain is built from TRBV5-1 and TRBJ2-5, with 10 bases lining up with TRBD1. V was clipped by 3 bases and J by 2 bases; unmatched bases: 4. The V gene's germline CDR1 is SGHRS and CDR2 YFSETQ. This CDR3 is 15 amino acids long. The CDR3 loop reads CASSWGQGTQETQYF. CDR3 DNA sequence: TGCGCCAGCAGCTGGGGACAGGGGACTCAAGAGACCCAGTACTTC.

This clone was detected many times. The chain has TRBV2 and TRBJ1-1; D perhaps matches TRBD1 (5 bases). CDR3 length: 15 residues. Germline CDR1 reads SNHLY; CDR2 reads FYNNEI. V dropped 4 bases and J dropped 5 bases, with 17 bases sitting between them. The CDR3 DNA is TGTGCCAGCAGTGTCGGCAGGGCTCGAGGGACTGAAGCTTTCTTT. Encoded protein: CASSVGRARGTEAFF.

This clone showed up just a few times. The V call is TRBV30, the J call TRBJ2-1; the D gene is possibly TRBD2 (5 bases). This CDR3 spans 14 amino acids. Looked up from germline, CDR1 is GTSNPN and CDR2 is SVGIG (reference sequence). The V end lost 3 bases, the J end lost 2 bases, and 11 bases lay between the germline ends. In DNA, the CDR3 is TGTGCCTGGAGAGGGAGCGGAACCTACAATGAGCAGTTCTTC. It encodes CAWRGSGTYNEQFF. Full variable domain (outside the CDR3, taken from reference TRBV30 and TRBJ2-1): SQTIHQWPATLVQPVGSPLSLECTVEGTSNPNLYWYRQAAGRGLQLLFYSVGIGQISSEVPQNLSASRPQDRQFILSSKKLLLSDSGFYLCAWRGSGTYNEQFFGPGTRLTVL.

In this sample, this clone turned up a few times. V is TRBV6-6 and J is TRBJ1-1; TRBD1 matches 8 bases. From germline, CDR1 is MNHNY and CDR2 SVGAGI (reference sequence). The CDR3 loop spans 13 amino acids. V trimming: 5 bases; J trimming: 4 bases; junction bases outside the gene matches: 3. The CDR3 is CASSPDRGTEAFF. The DNA for the CDR3 is TGTGCCAGCAGTCCAGACAGGGGCACTGAAGCTTTCTTT.

The CDR3 nucleotides are TGTGCCAGCAGCCAAGATCGGAGGGACGGTCCCTACGAGCAGTACTTC. Translation: CASSQDRRDGPYEQYF. J is TRBJ2-7 and V is TRBV14, with D maybe TRBD2 (6 bases). V lost 0 bases and J 2 bases, leaving 14 bases between the germline ends. CDR1 and CDR2 (germline): SGHDN, FVKESK. The CDR3 is made up of 16 amino acids.

This clone was seen only a few times. J is TRBJ2-1 and V is TRBV19; 7 nucleotides match TRBD1. Germline CDR1 and CDR2: LNHDA and SQIVND (reference sequence). Trimming cost V 7 bases and J 4 bases; bases outside gene matches: 10. The length of the CDR3 is 15 residues. CDR3 nucleotides: TGTGCCAGTAAGGTGACAGGGATACCTTACAATGAGCAGTTCTTC. Protein sequence: CASKVTGIPYNEQFF. Full variable domain (rest looked up from reference TRBV19 and TRBJ2-1): DGGITQSPKYLFRKEGQNVTLSCEQNLNHDAMYWYRQDPGQGLRLIYYSQIVNDFQKGDIAEGYSVSREKKESFPLTVTSAQKNPTAFYLCASKVTGIPYNEQFFGPGTRLTVL.

The gene calls are TRBV29-1 and TRBJ2-4; no clear D. This CDR3 spans 14 amino acids. The germline V gene encodes CDR1 SQVTM and CDR2 ANQGSEA. The V and J ends lost 4 bases and 2 bases respectively, with 12 bases between them. The CDR3 loop reads CSVAGLVPKNIQYF. As DNA, the CDR3 is TGCAGCGTTGCCGGGCTGGTTCCCAAAAACATTCAGTACTTC.

This CDR3 reads CASSLQGWNQPQHF. The DNA for the CDR3 is TGTGCCAGTAGCCTCCAAGGCTGGAATCAGCCCCAGCATTTT. This rearrangement joins TRBV19 to TRBJ1-5; no clear D gene. This CDR3 contains 14 residues. The V and J ends lost 6 bases and 4 bases respectively, with 13 bases between them. Germline CDR1 is LNHDA and CDR2 is SQIVND (reference sequence).